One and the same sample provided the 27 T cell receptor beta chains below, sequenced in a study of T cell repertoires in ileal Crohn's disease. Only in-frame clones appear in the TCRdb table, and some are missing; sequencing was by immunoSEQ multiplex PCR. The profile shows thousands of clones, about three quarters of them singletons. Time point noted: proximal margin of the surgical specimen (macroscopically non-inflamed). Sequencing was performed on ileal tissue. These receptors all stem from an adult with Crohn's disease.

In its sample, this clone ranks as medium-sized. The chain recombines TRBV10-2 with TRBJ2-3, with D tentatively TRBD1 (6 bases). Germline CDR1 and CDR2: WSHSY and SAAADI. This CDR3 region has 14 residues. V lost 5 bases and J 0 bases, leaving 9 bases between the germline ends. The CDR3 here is CASSRGGSTDTQYF. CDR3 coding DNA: TGCGCCAGCAGTAGAGGGGGTAGCACAGATACGCAGTATTTT.

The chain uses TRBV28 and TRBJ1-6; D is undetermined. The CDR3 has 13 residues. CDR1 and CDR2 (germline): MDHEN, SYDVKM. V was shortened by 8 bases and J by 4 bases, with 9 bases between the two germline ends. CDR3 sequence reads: CASWPAYNSPLHF. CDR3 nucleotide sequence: TGTGCCAGCTGGCCGGCATATAATTCACCCCTCCACTTT.

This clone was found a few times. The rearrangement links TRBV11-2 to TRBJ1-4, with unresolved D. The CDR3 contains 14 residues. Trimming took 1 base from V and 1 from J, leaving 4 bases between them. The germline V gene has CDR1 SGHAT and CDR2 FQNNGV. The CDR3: CASSLVGTNEKLFF. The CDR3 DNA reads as TGTGCCAGCAGCTTAGTAGGAACTAATGAAAAACTGTTTTTT.

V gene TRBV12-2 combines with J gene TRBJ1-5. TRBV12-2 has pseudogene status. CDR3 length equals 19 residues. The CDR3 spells CASRFTYRETQERNQPQHF. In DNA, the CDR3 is TGTGCAAGTCGCTTTACTTACCGCGAGACTCAGGAACGCAATCAGCCCCAGCATTTT.

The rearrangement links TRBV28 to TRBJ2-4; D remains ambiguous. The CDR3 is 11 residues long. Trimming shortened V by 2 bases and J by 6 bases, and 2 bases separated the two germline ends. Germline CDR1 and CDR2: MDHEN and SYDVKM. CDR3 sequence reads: CASSLRNIQYF. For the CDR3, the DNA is TGTGCCAGCAGTTTAAGAAACATTCAGTACTTC.

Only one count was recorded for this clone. The CDR3: CASSVVRYSPTDTQYF. The CDR3 coding sequence is TGTGCCAGCAGCGTAGTTCGGTACAGCCCCACAGATACGCAGTATTTT. The V gene is TRBV9, the J gene TRBJ2-3; D is undetermined. With 0 bases removed from V and 2 bases from J, the gap between germline ends came to 13 bases. This CDR3 is built from 16 residues. In germline, CDR1 is SGDLS, CDR2 YYNGEE.

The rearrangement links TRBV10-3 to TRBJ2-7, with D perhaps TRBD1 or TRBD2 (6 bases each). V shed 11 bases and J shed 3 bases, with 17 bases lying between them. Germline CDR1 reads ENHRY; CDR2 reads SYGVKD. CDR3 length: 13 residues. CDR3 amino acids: CAFCRGALYEQYF. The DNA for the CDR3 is TGTGCCTTCTGTAGGGGGGCCCTCTACGAGCAGTACTTC.

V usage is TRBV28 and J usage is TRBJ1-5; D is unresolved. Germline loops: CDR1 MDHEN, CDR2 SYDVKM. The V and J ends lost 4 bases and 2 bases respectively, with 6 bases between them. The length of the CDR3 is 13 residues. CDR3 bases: TGTGCCAGCAGTTGGTGGGGCAATCAGCCCCAGCATTTT. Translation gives CASSWWGNQPQHF. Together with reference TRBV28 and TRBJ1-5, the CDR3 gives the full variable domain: DVKVTQSSRYLVKRTGEKVFLECVQDMDHENMFWYRQDPGLGLRLIYFSYDVKMKEKGDIPEGYSVSREKKERFSLILESASTNQTSMYLCASSWWGNQPQHFGDGTRLSIL.

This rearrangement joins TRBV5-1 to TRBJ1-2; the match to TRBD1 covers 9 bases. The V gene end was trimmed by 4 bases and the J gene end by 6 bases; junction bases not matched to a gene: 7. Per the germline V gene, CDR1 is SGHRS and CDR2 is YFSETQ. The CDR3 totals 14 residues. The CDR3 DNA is TGCGCCAGCAGCCAACCGGGACAGGGTAATGGCTACACCTTC. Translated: CASSQPGQGNGYTF.

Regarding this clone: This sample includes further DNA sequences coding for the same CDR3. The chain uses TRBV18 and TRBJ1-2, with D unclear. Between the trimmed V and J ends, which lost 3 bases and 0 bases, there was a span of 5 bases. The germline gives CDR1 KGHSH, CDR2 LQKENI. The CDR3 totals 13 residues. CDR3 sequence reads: CASSPDPNYGYTF. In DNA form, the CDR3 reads TGTGCCAGCTCACCGGACCCTAACTATGGCTACACCTTC. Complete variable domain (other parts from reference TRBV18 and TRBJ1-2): NAGVMQNPRHLVRRRGQEARLRCSPMKGHSHVYWYRQLPEEGLKFMVYLQKENIIDESGMPKERFSAEFPKEGPSILRIQQVVRGDSAAYFCASSPDPNYGYTFGSGTRLTVV.

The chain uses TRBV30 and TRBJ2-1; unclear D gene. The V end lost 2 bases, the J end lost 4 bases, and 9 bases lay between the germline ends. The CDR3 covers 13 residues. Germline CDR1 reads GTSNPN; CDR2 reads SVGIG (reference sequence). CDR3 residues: CAWSRATYNEQFF. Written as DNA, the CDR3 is TGTGCCTGGAGTCGAGCTACTTACAATGAGCAGTTCTTC. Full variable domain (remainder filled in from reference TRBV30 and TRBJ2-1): SQTIHQWPATLVQPVGSPLSLECTVEGTSNPNLYWYRQAAGRGLQLLFYSVGIGQISSEVPQNLSASRPQDRQFILSSKKLLLSDSGFYLCAWSRATYNEQFFGPGTRLTVL.

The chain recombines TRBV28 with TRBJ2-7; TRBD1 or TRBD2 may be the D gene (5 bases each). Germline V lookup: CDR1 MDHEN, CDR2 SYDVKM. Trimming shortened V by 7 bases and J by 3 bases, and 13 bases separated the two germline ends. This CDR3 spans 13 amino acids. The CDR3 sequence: CASKGGGVYEQYF. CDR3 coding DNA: TGTGCCAGCAAGGGTGGGGGTGTCTACGAGCAGTACTTC.

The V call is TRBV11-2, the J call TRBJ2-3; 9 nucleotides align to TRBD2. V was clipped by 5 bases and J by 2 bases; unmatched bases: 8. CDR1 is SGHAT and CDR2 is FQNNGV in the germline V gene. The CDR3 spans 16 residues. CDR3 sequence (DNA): TGTGCCAGCAGCCCCGGCGGGGGGGCCCACACAGATACGCAGTATTTT. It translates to CASSPGGGAHTDTQYF.

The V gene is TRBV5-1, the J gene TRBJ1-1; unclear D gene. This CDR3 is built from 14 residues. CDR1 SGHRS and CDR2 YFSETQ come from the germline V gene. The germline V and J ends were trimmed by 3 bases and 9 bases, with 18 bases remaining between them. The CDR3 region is CASSYTTTDEKAFF. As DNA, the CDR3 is TGCGCCAGCAGCTATACTACCACGGACGAGAAAGCTTTCTTT.

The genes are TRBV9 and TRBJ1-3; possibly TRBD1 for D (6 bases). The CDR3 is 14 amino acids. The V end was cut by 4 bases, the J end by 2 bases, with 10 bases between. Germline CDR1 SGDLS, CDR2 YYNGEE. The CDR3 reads CASSRTAAGNTIYF. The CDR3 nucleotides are TGTGCCAGCAGCCGGACAGCGGCTGGAAACACCATATATTTT.

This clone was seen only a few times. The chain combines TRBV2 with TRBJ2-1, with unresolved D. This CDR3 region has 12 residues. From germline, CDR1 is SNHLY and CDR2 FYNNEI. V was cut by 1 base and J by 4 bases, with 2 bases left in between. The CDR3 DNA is TGTGCCAGCAGTGAAGTTTACAATGAGCAGTTCTTC. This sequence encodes CASSEVYNEQFF.

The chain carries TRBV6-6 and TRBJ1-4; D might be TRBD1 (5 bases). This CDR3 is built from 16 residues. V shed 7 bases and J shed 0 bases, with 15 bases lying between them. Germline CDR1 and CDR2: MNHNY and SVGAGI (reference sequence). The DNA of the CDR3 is TGTGCCAGCACAGGGTCCAGATATGCAACTAATGAAAAACTGTTTTTT. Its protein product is CASTGSRYATNEKLFF.

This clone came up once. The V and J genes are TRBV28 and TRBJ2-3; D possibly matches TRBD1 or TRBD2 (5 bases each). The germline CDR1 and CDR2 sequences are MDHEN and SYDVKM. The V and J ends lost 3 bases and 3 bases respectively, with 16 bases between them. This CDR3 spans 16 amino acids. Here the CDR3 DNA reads TGTGCCAGCAGTTTGGGGCGGCAGAGGGGAACAGATACGCAGTATTTT. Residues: CASSLGRQRGTDTQYF.

The CDR3 is CASRSALSSYNEQFF. DNA of the CDR3: TGCGCCAGCAGATCCGCACTAAGCTCCTACAATGAGCAGTTCTTC. V and J are TRBV5-1 and TRBJ2-1; D not certain. Germline CDR1 is SGHRS and CDR2 is YFSETQ. CDR3 length: 15 amino acids. Trimming removed 5 bases at V and 0 bases at J, with 12 bases between.

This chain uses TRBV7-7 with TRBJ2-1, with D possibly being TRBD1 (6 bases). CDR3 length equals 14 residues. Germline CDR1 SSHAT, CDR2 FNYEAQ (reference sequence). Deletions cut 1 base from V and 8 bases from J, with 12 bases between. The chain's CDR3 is CASSLDGTLDEQFF. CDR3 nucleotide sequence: TGTGCCAGCAGCTTAGATGGGACATTAGATGAGCAGTTCTTC.

In DNA form, the CDR3 reads TGTGCCAGCAGGTCACTAGCGGAAGAGACCCAGTACTTC. Protein product: CASRSLAEETQYF. The rearrangement uses TRBV6-5 and TRBJ2-5; the match to TRBD2 covers 8 bases. The germline V gene has CDR1 MNHEY and CDR2 SVGAGI. The CDR3 consists of 13 residues. J was trimmed by 3 bases and V by 6 bases; bases with no gene match: 3.

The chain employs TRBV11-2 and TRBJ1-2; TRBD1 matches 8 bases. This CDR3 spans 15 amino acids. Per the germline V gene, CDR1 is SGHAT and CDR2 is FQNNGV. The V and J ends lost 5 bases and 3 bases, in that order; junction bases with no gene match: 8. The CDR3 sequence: CASSGRDRPYYGYTF. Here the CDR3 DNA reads TGTGCCAGCAGCGGGCGGGACAGGCCCTACTATGGCTACACCTTC.

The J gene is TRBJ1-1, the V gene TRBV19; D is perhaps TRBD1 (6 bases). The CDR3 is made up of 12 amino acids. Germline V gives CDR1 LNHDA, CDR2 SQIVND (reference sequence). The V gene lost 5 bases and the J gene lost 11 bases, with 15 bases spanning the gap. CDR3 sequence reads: CASSPMTGFAFF. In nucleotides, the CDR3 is TGTGCCAGTAGTCCGATGACAGGTTTTGCTTTCTTT.

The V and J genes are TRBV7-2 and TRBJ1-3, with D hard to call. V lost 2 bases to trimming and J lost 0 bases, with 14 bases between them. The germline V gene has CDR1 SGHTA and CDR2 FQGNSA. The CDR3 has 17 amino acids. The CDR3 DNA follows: TGTGCCAGCAGCTTAAAGGTCCAGGTGTACTCTGGAAACACCATATATTTT. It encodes CASSLKVQVYSGNTIYF. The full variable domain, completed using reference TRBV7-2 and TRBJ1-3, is GAGVSQSPSNKVTEKGKDVELRCDPISGHTALYWYRQSLGQGLEFLIYFQGNSAPDKSGLPSDRFSAERTGGSVSTLTIQRTQQEDSAVYLCASSLKVQVYSGNTIYFGEGSWLTVV.

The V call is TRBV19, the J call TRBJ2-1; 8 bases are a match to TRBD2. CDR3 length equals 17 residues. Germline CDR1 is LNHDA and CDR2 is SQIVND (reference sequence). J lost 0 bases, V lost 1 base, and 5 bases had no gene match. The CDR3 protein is CASSIAPGRGSYNEQFF. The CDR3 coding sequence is TGTGCCAGTAGTATAGCCCCCGGGAGGGGCTCCTACAATGAGCAGTTCTTC.

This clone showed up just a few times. CDR3 coding DNA: TGTGCCAGTAGTACCGGACAGGGGGCTATAGGCACTGAAGCTTTCTTT. This codes for CASSTGQGAIGTEAFF. The chain has TRBV19 and TRBJ1-1; 11 bases agree with TRBD1. The CDR3 has 16 amino acids. CDR1 is LNHDA and CDR2 is SQIVND in the germline V gene (reference sequence). The ends lost 4 bases at V and 4 bases at J; junction bases unmatched: 8.

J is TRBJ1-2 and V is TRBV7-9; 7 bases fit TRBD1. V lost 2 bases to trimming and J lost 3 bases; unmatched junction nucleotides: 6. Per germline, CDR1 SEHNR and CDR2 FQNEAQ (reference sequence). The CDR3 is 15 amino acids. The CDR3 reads CASSLSQGEDYGYTF. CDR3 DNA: TGTGCCAGCAGCTTAAGCCAGGGGGAAGACTATGGCTACACCTTC.